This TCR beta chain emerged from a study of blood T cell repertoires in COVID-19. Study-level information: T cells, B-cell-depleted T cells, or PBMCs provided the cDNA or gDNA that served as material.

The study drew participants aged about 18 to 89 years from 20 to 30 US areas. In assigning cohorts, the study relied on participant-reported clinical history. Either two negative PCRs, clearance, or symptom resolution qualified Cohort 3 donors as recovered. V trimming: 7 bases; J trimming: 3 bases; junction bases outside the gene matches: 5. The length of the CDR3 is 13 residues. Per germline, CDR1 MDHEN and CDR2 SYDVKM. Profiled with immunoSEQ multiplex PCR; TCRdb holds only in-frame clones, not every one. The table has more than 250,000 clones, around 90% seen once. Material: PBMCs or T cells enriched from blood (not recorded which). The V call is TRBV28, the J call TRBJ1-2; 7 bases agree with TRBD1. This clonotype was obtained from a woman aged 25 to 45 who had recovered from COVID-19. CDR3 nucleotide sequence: TGTGCCAGCACTTTGGGACAGCACTATGGCTACACCTTC. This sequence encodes CASTLGQHYGYTF.